The 14 T cell receptor beta chains below all came from one sample that was sequenced in a study of T-cell reconstitution after alpha-beta-depleted transplantation in children. Library preparation (for TCRbeta) was performed with unique molecular identifiers. Each CDR3 protein is one row after TCRdb ran MiXCR on the PCR reads. The table shows about 640,000 distinct CDR3 sequences, with about 15% occurring only once. Material: PBMCs from the stem cell graft donor, obtained from the stem cell graft. The receptors here all came from a human donor who donated a stem cell graft to a child with acute myeloid leukemia.

The J gene is TRBJ2-2, the V gene TRBV6-1; maybe TRBD1 (5 bases). The CDR3 sequence is 15 residues long. CDR1 and CDR2 from the germline V gene are MNHNS and SASEGT. Trimming cost V 8 bases and J 6 bases, with 19 bases left between them. The CDR3 DNA is TGTGCCAGCGAATTTGGCAGGGTAACCTCCGGGGAGCTGTTTTTT. Amino acids: CASEFGRVTSGELFF.

The chain employs TRBV4-3 and TRBJ2-1, with D perhaps matching TRBD1 or TRBD2 (5 bases each). The CDR3 has 16 amino acids. Germline-derived CDR1 and CDR2 are LGHNA and YSLEER. V was trimmed by 4 bases and J by 2 bases, leaving 15 bases between them. The CDR3 region has the DNA TGCGCCAGCAGCCTCCACCGGGACGGACCCTACAATGAGCAGTTCTTC. It translates to CASSLHRDGPYNEQFF.

In its sample, this clonotype was seen a few times. The V gene is TRBV24-1, the J gene TRBJ2-1; D call uncertain. The CDR3 contains 14 residues. Trimming took 4 bases from V and 6 from J, leaving 12 bases between them. Germline V gene data show CDR1 as KGHDR and CDR2 as SFDVKD. This CDR3 is CATSDSPGLNEQFF. As DNA, the CDR3 is TGTGCCACCAGTGACTCTCCTGGTCTCAATGAGCAGTTCTTC.

This clonotype was seen many times. The chain couples TRBV15 to TRBJ2-3, with 13 positions matching TRBD2. CDR3 size: 17 residues. Germline values: CDR1 LNHNV, CDR2 YYDKDF (reference sequence). Germline trimming cut 5 bases from V and 2 bases from J; bases unmatched to any gene: 7. The CDR3 coding sequence is TGTGCCACCAGCGTCCGACTAGCGGGGGGCCCCACAGATACGCAGTATTTT. Its translation is CATSVRLAGGPTDTQYF. Full variable domain (outside the CDR3, taken from reference TRBV15 and TRBJ2-3): DAMVIQNPRYQVTQFGKPVTLSCSQTLNHNVMYWYQQKSSQAPKLLFHYYDKDFNNEADTPDNFQSRRPNTSFCFLDIRSPGLGDTAMYLCATSVRLAGGPTDTQYFGPGTRLTVL.

This sequence joins TRBV28 and TRBJ2-5; possibly TRBD1 or TRBD2 for D (6 bases each). Deletions cut 9 bases from V and 3 bases from J, with 14 bases between. Germline CDR1 and CDR2: MDHEN and SYDVKM. The CDR3 consists of 13 residues. CDR3: CASGGGMEETQYF. CDR3 bases: TGTGCCAGTGGAGGGGGGATGGAAGAGACCCAGTACTTC.

The sample holds a few counts of this clonotype. The chain recombines TRBV7-6 with TRBJ2-5, with D possibly matching TRBD1 (6 bases). The CDR3 runs 12 residues. The germline V and J ends were trimmed by 5 bases and 3 bases, with 7 bases remaining between them. CDR1 and CDR2 (germline): SGHVS, FNYEAQ. CDR3 sequence reads: CASSHREETQYF. CDR3 coding DNA: TGTGCCAGCAGCCACAGGGAAGAGACCCAGTACTTC. Drawing the rest from reference TRBV7-6 and TRBJ2-5, the complete variable domain is GAGVSQSPRYKVTKRGQDVALRCDPISGHVSLYWYRQALGQGPEFLTYFNYEAQQDKSGLPNDRFSAERPEGSISTLTIQRTEQRDSAMYRCASSHREETQYFGPGTRLLVL.

To note about this clonotype: A much larger clone sits a single nucleotide away, making a read error possible. This chain joins TRBV20-1 and TRBJ2-7; D gene uncertain. The CDR3 loop spans 11 amino acids. CDR1 and CDR2 (germline): DFQATT, SNEGSKA (reference sequence). This CDR3 is CSARAQYDQYF. CDR3 sequence (DNA): TGCAGTGCTAGAGCCCAGTACGACCAGTACTTC.

This clonotype was recorded a few times. The chain is built from TRBV7-2 and TRBJ1-1; D unclear. From germline, CDR1 is SGHTA and CDR2 FQGNSA. CDR3 length equals 15 residues. V shed 1 base and J shed 2 bases, with 11 bases lying between them. CDR3 sequence: CASSLGPFSNTEAFF. The CDR3 DNA reads as TGTGCCAGCAGCTTAGGTCCCTTTTCTAACACTGAAGCTTTCTTT.

This clonotype was seen only a few times. The chain is built from TRBV12-3 or TRBV12-4 and TRBJ2-7; TRBD2 might be the D (5 bases). This CDR3 has 15 residues. The V gene lost 3 bases and the J gene lost 1 base, with 13 bases spanning the gap. CDR3 sequence: CASSFGQRASYEQYF. The CDR3 DNA sequence: TGTGCCAGCAGTTTTGGCCAGAGGGCTTCCTACGAGCAGTACTTC.

In this sample, this clonotype turned up many times. The chain couples TRBV20-1 to TRBJ2-5; 9 bases are shared with TRBD1. V lost 5 bases to trimming and J lost 2 bases; unmatched junction nucleotides: 3. CDR1 is DFQATT and CDR2 is SNEGSKA in the germline V gene (reference sequence). The CDR3 is made up of 13 amino acids. The CDR3 is CSALQGAQETQYF. The CDR3 bases are TGCAGTGCTTTACAGGGGGCACAAGAGACCCAGTACTTC.

There are a few counts of this clonotype. V is TRBV19 and J is TRBJ1-1; D is possibly TRBD1 (6 bases). The CDR3 is 15 amino acids. Germline lookup yields CDR1 LNHDA and CDR2 SQIVND (reference sequence). V lost 4 bases, J lost 3 bases, and 15 bases lay in between. The CDR3 sequence is CASSTVSQGDTEAFF. The CDR3 DNA reads TGTGCCAGTAGTACCGTCTCACAGGGTGACACTGAAGCTTTCTTT.

A word on this clonotype: It may be a read error: a sequence one base away is much more abundant. This rearrangement joins TRBV5-1 to TRBJ1-1; perhaps TRBD1 as D (6 bases). Germline lookup yields CDR1 SGHRS and CDR2 YFSETQ. The CDR3 loop spans 13 amino acids. For the CDR3, the DNA is TGCGCCAGCAGCTTGGACTGGGACACTGACGCTTTCTTT. Translation: CASSLDWDTDAFF.

This clonotype was counted only a few times. CDR3: CASSPWREGGQPQHF. CDR3 DNA sequence: TGCGCCAGCAGCCCTTGGAGGGAGGGGGGCCAGCCCCAGCATTTT. V and J are TRBV4-3 and TRBJ1-5, with D maybe TRBD1 (6 bases). From germline, CDR1 is LGHNA and CDR2 YSLEER. CDR3 length: 15 residues. V lost 4 bases and J 7 bases, leaving 17 bases between the germline ends.

This clonotype showed up just a few times. The chain has TRBV5-1 and TRBJ2-3, with TRBD2 matching over 11 bases. The junction had 5 bases not matched to a gene; V was cut back by 4 bases and J by 1 base. The germline gives CDR1 SGHRS, CDR2 YFSETQ. This CDR3 region has 16 residues. This CDR3 reads CASSDPTSGGTDTQYF. CDR3 in DNA: TGCGCCAGCAGCGACCCGACTAGCGGGGGCACAGATACGCAGTATTTT.